This T cell receptor (beta chain) was identified during a study of blood T cells in healthy people across ages. The CDR3 length is 13 residues. CDR1 is DFQATT and CDR2 is SNEGSKA in the germline V gene (reference sequence). V trimming: 6 bases; J trimming: 12 bases; junction bases outside the gene matches: 16. It was with a sample-barcoded 5' primer and a J-beta primer mix that a second PCR of about 6 to 11 cycles was run. Using its own MiXCR run on the 5' RACE reads, TCRdb lists one record per CDR3 protein. Of about 290,000 distinct CDR3 sequences in the sample, 25% to 30% are singletons; the top ten hold approximately 29%. Donor samples were obtained from healthy Caucasian individuals from Russia, aged about 6 to 95.

The gene calls are TRBV20-1 and TRBJ1-2; 7 positions match TRBD1. The sequencing sample was made of blood. The clonotype originates from a woman in her 70s in good health. In DNA form, the CDR3 reads TGCAGTGCCCCGGACAGGCTGGGGGGGGGCCACACCTTC. Translation gives CSAPDRLGGGHTF.